The 20 T cell receptor beta chains in this list originate from one sample, sequenced in a study of T cell responses to AZD1222 COVID-19 vaccine. This table comes from immunoSEQ multiplex PCR, and its TCRdb copy is limited to in-frame clones, with some not included. The sample consists of tens of thousands of clones, 85% of them appearing once. The sequences come from peripheral blood, collected on day 0 of AZD1222 vaccination. Source of these receptors: an adult in good health.

This clone was counted a few times. This CDR3 reads CASSFRSFAQDFNYGYTF. CDR3 DNA: TGTGCCAGCAGCTTTAGGAGTTTTGCCCAAGATTTTAACTATGGCTACACCTTC. The V and J genes are TRBV5-6 and TRBJ1-2; unclear D gene. In germline, CDR1 is SGHDT, CDR2 YYEEEE. The CDR3 sequence is 18 residues long. Trimming shortened V by 2 bases and J by 1 base, and 21 bases separated the two germline ends.

The chain recombines TRBV5-1 with TRBJ1-4; 10 bases line up with TRBD1. The CDR3 spans 14 residues. Looked up from germline, CDR1 is SGHRS and CDR2 is YFSETQ. The junction had 3 bases not matched to a gene; V was cut back by 4 bases and J by 6 bases. For the CDR3, the DNA is TGCGCCAGCAGCGTGACAGGGGGCGATGAAAAACTGTTTTTT. This sequence encodes CASSVTGGDEKLFF.

J is TRBJ2-3 and V is TRBV19; the D gene is possibly TRBD2 (6 bases). CDR1 LNHDA and CDR2 SQIVND come from the germline V gene (reference sequence). This CDR3 is built from 15 residues. Trimming pared 1 base from V and 2 bases from J, leaving 10 bases between. The DNA of the CDR3 is TGTGCCAGTAGTATAGTAGGCGGGACCACAGATACGCAGTATTTT. It encodes CASSIVGGTTDTQYF.

The chain carries TRBV9 and TRBJ1-1; TRBD1 is a possible D gene (5 bases). V was trimmed by 4 bases and J by 0 bases, leaving 10 bases between them. The CDR3 runs to 14 residues. Germline V gives CDR1 SGDLS, CDR2 YYNGEE. The CDR3 loop is CASSRDSMNTEAFF. The CDR3 DNA reads TGTGCCAGCAGCCGTGACAGCATGAACACTGAAGCTTTCTTT.

The rearrangement uses TRBV3-1 (or the pseudogene TRBV3-2) and TRBJ1-2, with 7 nucleotides matching TRBD1. CDR1 LGHDT and CDR2 YNNKEL come from the germline V gene (reference sequence). With 4 bases clipped from V and 4 bases from J, the junction kept 9 bases outside the gene matches. The CDR3 runs 15 residues. The CDR3 bases are TGTGCCAGCAGCCGATCACAGGGGTCTGTCTATGGCTACACCTTC. As protein: CASSRSQGSVYGYTF.

This chain joins TRBV29-1 and TRBJ2-2; 13 nucleotides agree with TRBD2. This CDR3 is built from 15 residues. The junction had 6 bases not matched to a gene; V was cut back by 7 bases and J by 4 bases. CDR1 is SQVTM and CDR2 is ANQGSEA in the germline V gene. DNA for the CDR3: TGCAGCGCCGGGACTAGCGGGGCTCCCACCGGGGAGCTGTTTTTT. Translation: CSAGTSGAPTGELFF.

The sample holds a few counts of this clone. The chain uses TRBV4-1 and TRBJ2-5; 11 bases align to TRBD1. The length of the CDR3 is 15 residues. V lost 4 bases, J lost 5 bases, and 6 bases stayed unmatched. The germline CDR1 and CDR2 sequences are MGHRA and YSYEKL. CDR3 in DNA: TGCGCCAGCAGCCGCGGGACAGGGGGTTGGGAGACCCAGTACTTC. Translation gives CASSRGTGGWETQYF.

This rearrangement joins TRBV12-3 or TRBV12-4 to TRBJ2-7; D remains unclear. Trimming removed 0 bases from V and 5 bases from J, with 5 bases in between. This CDR3 has 12 amino acids. This chain's CDR3 is CASSLAVHEQYF. The CDR3 bases are TGTGCCAGCAGTTTAGCGGTCCACGAGCAGTACTTC.

The V gene is TRBV3-1 (or the pseudogene TRBV3-2), the J gene TRBJ1-2; TRBD1 agrees at 9 bases. The V and J ends lost 4 bases and 8 bases, in that order; junction bases with no gene match: 11. CDR1 and CDR2 (germline): LGHDT, YNNKEL (reference sequence). CDR3 length equals 15 residues. In DNA, the CDR3 is TGTGCCAGCAGCCCCCCCGGGACAGGGAGTAGGGGCTACACCTTC. This codes for CASSPPGTGSRGYTF.

This chain connects TRBV19 to TRBJ1-3; D may be TRBD1 (6 bases). Trimming cost V 7 bases and J 4 bases, with 14 bases left between them. The V gene's germline CDR1 is LNHDA and CDR2 SQIVND (reference sequence). The CDR3 has 14 residues. Here the CDR3 reads CASNSFRGGNTIYF. In DNA form, the CDR3 reads TGTGCCAGTAATTCGTTCAGGGGCGGAAACACCATATATTTT.

The V call is TRBV9, the J call TRBJ1-2, with 7 bases that match TRBD1. This CDR3 spans 15 amino acids. J gave up 1 base and V 2 bases, and 5 bases lay outside the gene matches. Germline loops: CDR1 SGDLS, CDR2 YYNGEE. CDR3 coding DNA: TGTGCCAGCAGCGTTGGGGACAGCAATAACTATGGCTACACCTTC. Its translation: CASSVGDSNNYGYTF.

The chain couples TRBV12-5 to TRBJ1-5; a possible D gene is TRBD1 (6 bases). Trimming removed 6 bases from V and 3 bases from J, with 21 bases in between. Germline values: CDR1 LGHNT, CDR2 FRNRAP. This CDR3 has 17 amino acids. The CDR3 here is CASGTGTLDSYNQPQHF. As DNA, the CDR3 is TGTGCTAGTGGCACAGGAACACTGGACAGTTACAATCAGCCCCAGCATTTT. The variable domain in full, with the rest retrieved from reference TRBV12-5 and TRBJ1-5, is DARVTQTPRHKVTEMGQEVTMRCQPILGHNTVFWYRQTMMQGLELLAYFRNRAPLDDSGMPKDRFSAEMPDATLATLKIQPSEPRDSAVYFCASGTGTLDSYNQPQHFGDGTRLSIL.

The V call is TRBV15, the J call TRBJ2-4; TRBD1 is a possible D gene (6 bases). Trimming took 2 bases from V and 7 from J, leaving 9 bases between them. CDR1 LNHNV and CDR2 YYDKDF come from the germline V gene (reference sequence). This CDR3 spans 13 amino acids. The CDR3 spells CATSRYRDNIQYF. The CDR3 region has the DNA TGTGCCACCAGCAGATACAGGGATAACATTCAGTACTTC.

V is TRBV2 and J is TRBJ2-5; TRBD1 matches at 10 bases. V dropped 9 bases and J dropped 2; count of bases not matched to a gene: 15. This CDR3 is built from 17 residues. Germline V CDR1 and CDR2: SNHLY, FYNNEI. Here the CDR3 DNA reads TGTGCCAGGCAACACTTCGTCGGGGACAGGGGACAAGAGACCCAGTACTTC. This translates into CARQHFVGDRGQETQYF.

This sequence joins TRBV5-8 and TRBJ1-2, with no clear D. Per germline, CDR1 SGHTS and CDR2 YDEGEE. The ends were cut back, 3 bases at V and 1 base at J, with 19 bases in the middle. The CDR3 covers 17 residues. CDR3 bases: TGTGCCAGCAGCTCTCAGGCCTTTCTCCACTATAACTATGGCTACACCTTC. It is translated as CASSSQAFLHYNYGYTF.

DNA of the CDR3: TGTGCCAGCAGCTTAGAGGGCGGGGGCGGCTGGTCACCCCTCCACTTT. Translation: CASSLEGGGGWSPLHF. V is TRBV7-2 and J is TRBJ1-6; TRBD1 might be the D (6 bases). The CDR3 has 16 amino acids. With 1 base removed from V and 10 bases from J, the gap between germline ends came to 17 bases. Germline V gene data show CDR1 as SGHTA and CDR2 as FQGNSA.

This rearrangement joins TRBV7-9 to TRBJ1-2; D possibly corresponds to TRBD1 (6 bases). Germline V CDR1 and CDR2: SEHNR, FQNEAQ (reference sequence). This CDR3 comprises 15 residues. V shed 4 bases and J shed 3 bases, with 15 bases lying between them. In DNA, the CDR3 is TGTGCCAGCAGCTCCACAGGGATGGGGGACTATGGCTACACCTTC. Translated, it gives CASSSTGMGDYGYTF.

As DNA, the CDR3 is TGTGCCAGCAGCGCTCGATTGGGAGACTCTGGAAACACCATATATTTT. Protein product: CASSARLGDSGNTIYF. The chain uses TRBV9 and TRBJ1-3; no definite D call. There are 16 residues in the CDR3. V was pared by 3 bases and J by 0 bases, with 13 bases between. Germline V gene sequence: CDR1 SGDLS, CDR2 YYNGEE.

J is TRBJ1-1 and V is TRBV10-3; maybe TRBD1 (6 bases). V was pared by 6 bases and J by 7 bases, with 21 bases between. The germline V gene encodes CDR1 ENHRY and CDR2 SYGVKD. CDR3 length: 15 residues. The CDR3 coding sequence is TGTGCCATCAGGGACCGACAACTGGGGGCGAATGAAGCTTTCTTT. Its translation: CAIRDRQLGANEAFF.

CDR3 in DNA: TGCAGCGTTGAAAGGTTTGCAGGGGGCGCGGGTGGCTACACCTTC. It encodes CSVERFAGGAGGYTF. The rearrangement joins TRBV29-1 to TRBJ1-2; 8 nucleotides agree with TRBD1. This CDR3 has 15 residues. Germline V lookup: CDR1 SQVTM, CDR2 ANQGSEA. Losses at the gene ends were 2 bases for V and 7 bases for J; bases not matched to a gene: 12.